This T cell receptor (beta chain) was sequenced for a study of T cells in Graves' hyperthyroidism and ophthalmopathy. RNA transcripts provided the source from which TCR beta CDR3 regions were amplified. The TCR CDR3 was amplified in a first-round RT-PCR using the HTBI primer set. TCRdb ran MiXCR on the multiplex PCR reads and lists one entry per CDR3 protein. The sample holds hundreds of thousands of distinct CDR3 sequences, about 15% seen once. Graves' hyperthyroidism is called stable when ophthalmopathy does not progress within 18 months. Exclusion followed for patients with uncontrolled infection, other autoimmune disease, pregnancy or lactation. Diagnosis relied on clinical symptoms, serum thyroxine and TRAb, thyroid ultrasound and orbital computed tomography. Fresh peripheral blood, roughly 10 ml, was the source of the PBMCs. V shed 3 bases and J shed 6 bases, with 15 bases lying between them. Germline CDR1 reads MDHEN; CDR2 reads SYDVKM. The CDR3 totals 15 residues.

This clonotype was detected only a few times. This rearrangement joins TRBV28 to TRBJ1-5; a weak D match, TRBD1 (6 bases). The sequencing sample was made of blood. The clonotype was recovered from a woman younger than 45 with Graves' hyperthyroidism. The CDR3 DNA follows: TGTGCCAGCAGTTTTGCTGGGGGCGCCAGTCAGCCCCAGCATTTT. Translated: CASSFAGGASQPQHF.